Presented here are 25 T cell receptor beta chains from one specimen sequenced in a study of T cell responses to AZD1222 COVID-19 vaccine. The repertoire was sequenced with immunoSEQ multiplex PCR; TCRdb's copy has only in-frame clones and lacks some. Of roughly 190,000 clones detected, approximately 91% appear once; the ten largest clones hold 0.99%. The sequencing here drew on peripheral blood, taken on day 0 of AZD1222 vaccination. The origin of the receptors is an adult in good health.

The genes are TRBV6-5 and TRBJ2-3; tentative D call: TRBD2 (6 bases). Deletions cut 5 bases from V and 8 bases from J, with 11 bases between. The germline CDR1 and CDR2 sequences are MNHEY and SVGAGI. CDR3 size: 12 residues. The CDR3 region is CASSQRGGTQYF. The CDR3 nucleotides read TGTGCCAGCAGTCAACGGGGAGGTACGCAGTATTTT.

The genes are TRBV6-5 and TRBJ1-5; no clear D. Trimming took 2 bases from V and 2 from J, leaving 4 bases between them. The CDR3 has 13 amino acids. CDR1 and CDR2 from the germline V gene are MNHEY and SVGAGI. CDR3 nucleotides: TGTGCCAGCAGTTACGCTGGCAATCAGCCCCAGCATTTT. It specifies CASSYAGNQPQHF.

The chain uses TRBV3-1 (or the pseudogene TRBV3-2) and TRBJ2-1; TRBD2 matches at 8 bases. Trimming took 6 bases from V and 8 from J; bases not matched to a gene: 9. This CDR3 has 14 residues. Per germline, CDR1 LGHDT and CDR2 YNNKEL (reference sequence). Written as DNA, the CDR3 is TGTGCCAGCAGGCTAAGCGGGAGCACAGATGAGCAGTTCTTC. It encodes CASRLSGSTDEQFF.

This clone was seen a few times. V gene TRBV2 combines with J gene TRBJ2-7; the D gene is possibly TRBD1 (6 bases). This CDR3 region has 13 residues. The germline V gene has CDR1 SNHLY and CDR2 FYNNEI. V dropped 6 bases and J dropped 2 bases, with 11 bases sitting between them. Written as DNA, the CDR3 is TGTGCCAGCAGGGCGACAGGACCCTACGAGCAGTACTTC. Translation: CASRATGPYEQYF. The full variable domain, its missing parts supplied by reference TRBV2 and TRBJ2-7, is EPEVTQTPSHQVTQMGQEVILRCVPISNHLYFYWYRQILGQKVEFLVSFYNNEISEKSEIFDDQFSVERPDGSNFTLKIRSTKLEDSAMYFCASRATGPYEQYFGPGTRLTVT.

This clone was picked up one time. The chain recombines TRBV9 with TRBJ2-7; TRBD2 matches 7 bases. The CDR3 is 13 residues long. The germline V gene has CDR1 SGDLS and CDR2 YYNGEE. The V and J ends lost 7 bases and 5 bases, in that order; junction bases with no gene match: 9. The CDR3: CASSAGDSDEQYF. The CDR3 nucleotides are TGTGCCAGCTCCGCGGGAGATTCGGACGAGCAGTACTTC.

The chain carries TRBV28 and TRBJ2-2, with D unresolved. The V gene's germline CDR1 is MDHEN and CDR2 SYDVKM. The V and J ends lost 3 bases and 4 bases respectively, with 15 bases between them. The CDR3 is 16 residues long. CDR3 amino acids: CASSLAWASRTGELFF. In DNA, the CDR3 is TGTGCCAGCAGTTTGGCGTGGGCCAGTCGCACCGGGGAGCTGTTTTTT.

This chain joins TRBV5-1 and TRBJ1-4; 7 nucleotides agree with TRBD1. The CDR3 has 16 residues. V lost 5 bases, J lost 5 bases, and 12 bases stayed unmatched. Germline V gene lookup returns CDR1 SGHRS and CDR2 YFSETQ. CDR3 amino acids: CASRENSGTVNEKLFF. CDR3 nucleotides: TGCGCCAGCAGAGAAAATTCCGGGACAGTCAATGAAAAACTGTTTTTT.

V gene TRBV19 combines with J gene TRBJ1-4; unclear D gene. Germline values: CDR1 LNHDA, CDR2 SQIVND (reference sequence). The CDR3 has 12 residues. V was trimmed by 3 bases and J by 8 bases, leaving 7 bases between them. DNA of the CDR3: TGTGCCAGTAGTATGGGGAACGAAAAACTGTTTTTT. This gives the protein CASSMGNEKLFF.

The gene calls are TRBV27 and TRBJ2-7; D gene unclear. The CDR3 has 16 amino acids. The germline V gene encodes CDR1 MNHEY and CDR2 SMNVEV (reference sequence). The germline V and J ends were trimmed by 3 bases and 2 bases, with 17 bases remaining between them. The CDR3 nucleotides read TGTGCCAGCAGTTTGTGGACGGCCCAAGGAACCTACGAGCAGTACTTC. This sequence encodes CASSLWTAQGTYEQYF.

The rearrangement uses TRBV27 and TRBJ1-2; a possible D gene is TRBD1 (5 bases). Trimming cost V 0 bases and J 6 bases, with 11 bases left between them. Germline V gene data show CDR1 as MNHEY and CDR2 as SMNVEV (reference sequence). The CDR3 is 14 amino acids. CDR3: CASSLSPGINGYTF. CDR3 nucleotides: TGTGCCAGCAGTTTATCACCAGGGATAAATGGCTACACCTTC.

V usage is TRBV19 and J usage is TRBJ2-7; no clear D gene. Germline loops: CDR1 LNHDA, CDR2 SQIVND (reference sequence). The CDR3 has 15 residues. Trimming removed 4 bases at V and 3 bases at J, with 16 bases between. The CDR3, as DNA: TGTGCCAGTAGTACCGACCCAACGGTAGTCTACGAGCAGTACTTC. Translation: CASSTDPTVVYEQYF.

The J gene is TRBJ1-2, the V gene TRBV29-1; perhaps TRBD1 as D (6 bases). This CDR3 has 12 amino acids. V gave up 8 bases and J gave up 4 bases, with 14 bases separating them. CDR1 SQVTM and CDR2 ANQGSEA come from the germline V gene. The CDR3 reads CSTWGRSYGYTF. CDR3 nucleotide sequence: TGCAGCACCTGGGGGCGGAGCTATGGCTACACCTTC.

The chain employs TRBV3-1 (or the pseudogene TRBV3-2) and TRBJ2-1; weak D call: TRBD1 (5 bases). Germline V gives CDR1 LGHDT, CDR2 YNNKEL (reference sequence). The V gene lost 1 base and the J gene lost 8 bases, with 9 bases spanning the gap. The CDR3 has 13 residues. The CDR3 region is CASSQGGPDEQFF. The CDR3 DNA follows: TGTGCCAGCAGCCAAGGGGGCCCCGATGAGCAGTTCTTC.

The chain links TRBV7-3 to TRBJ2-2; 12 bases are a match to TRBD2. The CDR3 loop spans 16 amino acids. J lost 3 bases, V lost 5 bases, and 4 bases had no gene match. Germline CDR1 SGHTA, CDR2 FQGTGA. CDR3 DNA: TGTGCCAGCAGCCCTGGGACTAGCGGGTACACCGGGGAGCTGTTTTTT. Its translation: CASSPGTSGYTGELFF.

The genes are TRBV5-1 and TRBJ1-2; D is perhaps TRBD1 (5 bases). Germline values: CDR1 SGHRS, CDR2 YFSETQ. The CDR3 runs to 10 residues. The V end was cut by 8 bases, the J end by 4 bases, with 6 bases between. The CDR3 here is CARRGYGYTF. The CDR3 region has the DNA TGCGCCAGAAGGGGCTATGGCTACACCTTC. Using reference TRBV5-1 and TRBJ1-2 for the parts outside the CDR3, the full variable domain is KAGVTQTPRYLIKTRGQQVTLSCSPISGHRSVSWYQQTPGQGLQFLFEYFSETQRNKGNFPGRFSGRQFSNSRSEMNVSTLELGDSALYLCARRGYGYTFGSGTRLTVV.

The chain uses TRBV5-4 and TRBJ2-1, with TRBD2 matching 12 bases. V trimming: 4 bases; J trimming: 0 bases; junction bases outside the gene matches: 11. The germline CDR1 and CDR2 sequences are SGHNT and YYREEE (reference sequence). CDR3 length: 19 amino acids. The CDR3 reads CASSPELAGGLSSYNEQFF. CDR3 bases: TGTGCCAGCAGCCCCGAACTAGCGGGGGGCCTTAGCTCCTACAATGAGCAGTTCTTC.

This chain joins TRBV10-3 and TRBJ2-2; D gene ambiguous. Trimming took 8 bases from V and 1 from J, leaving 5 bases between them. The CDR3 extends over 12 amino acids. The germline V gene has CDR1 ENHRY and CDR2 SYGVKD. The CDR3 nucleotides are TGTGCCATCGCGGAGAACACCGGGGAGCTGTTTTTT. It encodes CAIAENTGELFF.

The chain links TRBV6-6 to TRBJ2-3; 11 nucleotides agree with TRBD1. With V trimmed by 6 bases and J by 2 bases, 10 bases remained unmatched. In germline, CDR1 is MNHNY, CDR2 SVGAGI (reference sequence). The length of the CDR3 is 17 residues. DNA of the CDR3: TGTGCCAGCAGCCGATCTGGGACAGGGGGATACACAGATACGCAGTATTTT. As protein: CASSRSGTGGYTDTQYF.

The chain employs TRBV6-4 and TRBJ1-2; tentatively, D is TRBD1 (5 bases). The V gene's germline CDR1 is MRHNA and CDR2 SNTAGT. The CDR3 contains 15 residues. This CDR3 reads CALTARVGVFYGYTF. The CDR3 coding sequence is TGTGCTTTGACAGCCCGGGTAGGGGTGTTCTATGGCTACACCTTC.

The CDR3 loop is CASSERLGTTDTQYF. CDR3 coding DNA: TGCGCCAGCAGTGAAAGACTAGGGACCACAGATACGCAGTATTTT. The V and J genes are TRBV10-2 and TRBJ2-3; possible D gene TRBD2, 6 bases. This CDR3 has 15 residues. Germline V gene sequence: CDR1 WSHSY, CDR2 SAAADI. Trimming took 3 bases from V and 2 from J, leaving 12 bases between them.

The J gene is TRBJ2-5, the V gene TRBV6-1; 11 bases align to TRBD2. V was pared by 3 bases and J by 1 base, with 7 bases of the junction left unmatched. CDR3 length: 17 residues. Looked up from germline, CDR1 is MNHNS and CDR2 is SASEGT. CDR3: CASSDDPGLAVQETQYF. The CDR3 region has the DNA TGTGCCAGCAGTGATGATCCGGGACTAGCGGTCCAAGAGACCCAGTACTTC.

The chain is built from TRBV6-5 and TRBJ1-2; TRBD1 matches at 8 bases. In germline, CDR1 is MNHEY, CDR2 SVGAGI. The ends lost 3 bases at V and 7 bases at J; junction bases unmatched: 10. This CDR3 contains 15 residues. The chain's CDR3 is CASSYPYYRGGGYTF. CDR3 bases: TGTGCCAGCAGTTATCCCTATTACAGGGGGGGTGGCTACACCTTC.

This chain joins TRBV7-6 and TRBJ2-2, with D perhaps TRBD1 (5 bases). This CDR3 has 17 residues. The germline gives CDR1 SGHVS, CDR2 FNYEAQ. Trimming removed 5 bases from V and 1 base from J, with 17 bases in between. The CDR3 nucleotides read TGTGCCAGCAGCGTACCACCTACAGGAAAGAACACCGGGGAGCTGTTTTTT. Protein sequence: CASSVPPTGKNTGELFF. The variable domain in full, with the rest retrieved from reference TRBV7-6 and TRBJ2-2, is GAGVSQSPRYKVTKRGQDVALRCDPISGHVSLYWYRQALGQGPEFLTYFNYEAQQDKSGLPNDRFSAERPEGSISTLTIQRTEQRDSAMYRCASSVPPTGKNTGELFFGEGSRLTVL.

V and J are TRBV27 and TRBJ2-7, with D tentatively TRBD2 (5 bases). Germline CDR1 reads MNHEY; CDR2 reads SMNVEV (reference sequence). This CDR3 region has 15 residues. V lost 0 bases and J lost 3, with 12 bases in between. The CDR3, as DNA: TGTGCCAGCAGTTTATCGGCCGGGAATTACTACGAGCAGTACTTC. Translated, it gives CASSLSAGNYYEQYF.

The chain recombines TRBV15 with TRBJ1-1, with a tentative D call TRBD1 (5 bases). The CDR3 has 14 amino acids. The germline V gene has CDR1 LNHNV and CDR2 YYDKDF (reference sequence). The ends were cut back, 3 bases at V and 1 base at J, with 9 bases in the middle. The CDR3 DNA reads TGTGCCACCAGCAGTCCAGGGACGAACACTGAAGCTTTCTTT. Encoded protein: CATSSPGTNTEAFF.